The clone carrying this T cell receptor (beta chain) was seen only a few times. What it binds is unknown. Germline CDR1 is SGHKS and CDR2 is YYEKEE (reference sequence). Trimming took 0 bases from V and 1 from J; bases not matched to a gene: 4. The CDR3 covers 15 residues. The sample is drawn from a study of identical twins. TCRdb re-called the 5' RACE reads with MiXCR, one entry per CDR3 protein. The top ten clones hold about 0.27% of a sample with around 1.7 million distinct CDR3 sequences, about 32% of them seen once. Study-wide points: Excess sharing by twins proved weaker in beta out-of-frame sequences. Cord blood beta clonotypes that were abundant carried fewer insertions, and memory repertoires showed no such trend.

The clonotype comes from a newborn girl in good health. Sequenced sample: cord blood. This rearrangement joins TRBV5-5 to TRBJ2-7, with TRBD1 matching 7 bases. The CDR3 protein is CASSLAPGGSYEQYF. The CDR3 DNA sequence: TGTGCCAGCAGCTTGGCCCCAGGGGGTTCCTACGAGCAGTACTTC.